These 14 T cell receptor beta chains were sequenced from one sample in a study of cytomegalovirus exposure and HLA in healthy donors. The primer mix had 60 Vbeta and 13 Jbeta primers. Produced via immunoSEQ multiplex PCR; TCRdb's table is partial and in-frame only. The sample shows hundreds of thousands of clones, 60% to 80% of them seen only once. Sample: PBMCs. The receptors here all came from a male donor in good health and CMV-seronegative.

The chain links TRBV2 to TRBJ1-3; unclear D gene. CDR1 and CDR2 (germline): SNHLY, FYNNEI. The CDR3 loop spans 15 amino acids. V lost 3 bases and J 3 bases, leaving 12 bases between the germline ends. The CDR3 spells CASSDQASDGNTIYF. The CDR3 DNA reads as TGTGCCAGCAGTGATCAGGCATCCGATGGAAACACCATATATTTT.

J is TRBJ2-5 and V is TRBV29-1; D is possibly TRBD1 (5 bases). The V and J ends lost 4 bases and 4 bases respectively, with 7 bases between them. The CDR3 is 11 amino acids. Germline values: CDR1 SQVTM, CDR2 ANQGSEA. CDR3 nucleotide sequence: TGCAGCGTTGGACAGAGAGAGACCCAGTACTTC. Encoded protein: CSVGQRETQYF.

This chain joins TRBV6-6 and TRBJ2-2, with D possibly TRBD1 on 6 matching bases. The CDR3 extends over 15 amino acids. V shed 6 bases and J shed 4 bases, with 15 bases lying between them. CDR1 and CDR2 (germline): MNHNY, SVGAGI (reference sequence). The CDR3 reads CASRLGAGRTGELFF. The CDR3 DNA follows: TGTGCCAGCAGACTGGGGGCAGGGCGCACCGGGGAGCTGTTTTTT.

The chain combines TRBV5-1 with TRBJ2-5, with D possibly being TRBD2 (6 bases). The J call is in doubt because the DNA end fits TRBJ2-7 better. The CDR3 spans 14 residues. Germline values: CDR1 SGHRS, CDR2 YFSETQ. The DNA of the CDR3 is TGCGCCAGCAGCAGGAGCGGGTCTGTATACGAGCAGTACTTC. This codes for CASSRSGSVYEQYF.

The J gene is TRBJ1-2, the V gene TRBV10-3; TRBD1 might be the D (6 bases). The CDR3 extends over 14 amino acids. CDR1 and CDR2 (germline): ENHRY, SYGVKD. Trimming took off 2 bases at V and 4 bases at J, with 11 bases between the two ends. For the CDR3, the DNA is TGTGCCATCAGTGAGGAGGACAGAACCTATGGCTACACCTTC. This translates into CAISEEDRTYGYTF.

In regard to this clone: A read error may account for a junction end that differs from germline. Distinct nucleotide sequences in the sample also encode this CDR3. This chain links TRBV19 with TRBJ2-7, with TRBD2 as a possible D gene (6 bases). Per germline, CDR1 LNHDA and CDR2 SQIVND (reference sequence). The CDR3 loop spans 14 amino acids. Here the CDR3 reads CASSQGGITYEQYF. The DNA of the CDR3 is TGTGCCAGTAGTCAGGGCGGGATAACCTACGAGCAGTATTTC.

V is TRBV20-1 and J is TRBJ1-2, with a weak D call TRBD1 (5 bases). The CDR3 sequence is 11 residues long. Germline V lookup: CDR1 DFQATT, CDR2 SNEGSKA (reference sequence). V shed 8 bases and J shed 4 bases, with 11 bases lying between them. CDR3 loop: CSTTDSYGYTF. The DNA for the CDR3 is TGCAGTACGACCGACAGCTATGGCTACACCTTC.

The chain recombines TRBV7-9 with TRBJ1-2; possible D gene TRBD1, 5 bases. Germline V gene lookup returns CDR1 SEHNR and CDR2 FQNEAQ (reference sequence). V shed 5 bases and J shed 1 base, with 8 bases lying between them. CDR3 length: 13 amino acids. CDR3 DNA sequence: TGTGCCAGCAGCAAGACAGTTAACTATGGCTACACCTTC. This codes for CASSKTVNYGYTF.

CDR3 residues: CASSRLPGLKYNEQFF. DNA for the CDR3: TGTGCCAGCAGCCGGCTTCCGGGACTAAAATACAATGAGCAGTTCTTC. The V and J genes are TRBV7-9 and TRBJ2-1, with TRBD2 matching over 7 bases. CDR1 SEHNR and CDR2 FQNEAQ come from the germline V gene (reference sequence). This CDR3 has 16 amino acids. Trimming cost V 5 bases and J 4 bases; bases outside gene matches: 11. The complete variable domain, with remaining parts taken from reference TRBV7-9 and TRBJ2-1, reads DTGVSQNPRHKITKRGQNVTFRCDPISEHNRLYWYRQTLGQGPEFLTYFQNEAQLEKSRLLSDRFSAERPKGSFSTLEIQRTEQGDSAMYLCASSRLPGLKYNEQFFGPGTRLTVL.

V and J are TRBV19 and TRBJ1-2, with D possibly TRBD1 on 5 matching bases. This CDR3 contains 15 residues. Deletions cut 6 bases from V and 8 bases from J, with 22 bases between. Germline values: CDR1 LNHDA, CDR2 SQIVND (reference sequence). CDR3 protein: CASSNPPPGNNGYTF. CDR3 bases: TGTGCCAGTAGCAACCCACCCCCAGGGAACAACGGCTACACCTTC.

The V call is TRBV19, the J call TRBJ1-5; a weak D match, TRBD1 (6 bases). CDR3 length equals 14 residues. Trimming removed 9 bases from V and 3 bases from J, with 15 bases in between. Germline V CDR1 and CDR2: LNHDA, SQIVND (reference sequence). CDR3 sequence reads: CASTDRSYNQPQHF. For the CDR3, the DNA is TGTGCCAGCACCGACAGGTCCTACAATCAGCCCCAGCATTTT.

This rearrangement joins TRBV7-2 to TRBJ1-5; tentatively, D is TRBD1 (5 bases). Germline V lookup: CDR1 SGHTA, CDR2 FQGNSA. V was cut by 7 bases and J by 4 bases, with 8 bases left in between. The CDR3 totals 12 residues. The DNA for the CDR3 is TGTGCCAGCACCGACAGAAATCAGCCCCAGCATTTT. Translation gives CASTDRNQPQHF.

The CDR3 sequence: CASTGDSNQPQHF. CDR3 DNA sequence: TGTGCCAGCACAGGGGATAGCAATCAGCCCCAGCATTTT. The chain carries TRBV2 and TRBJ1-5, with D possibly being TRBD1 (6 bases). The germline CDR1 and CDR2 sequences are SNHLY and FYNNEI. This CDR3 spans 13 amino acids. V lost 7 bases, J lost 0 bases, and 7 bases lay in between.

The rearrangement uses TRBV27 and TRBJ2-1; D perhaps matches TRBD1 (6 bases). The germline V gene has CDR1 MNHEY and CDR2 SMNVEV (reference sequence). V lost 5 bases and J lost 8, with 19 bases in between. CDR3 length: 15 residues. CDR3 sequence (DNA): TGTGCCAGCAGTCCTCGGGACATCACCGTGGATGAGCAGTTCTTC. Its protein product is CASSPRDITVDEQFF.